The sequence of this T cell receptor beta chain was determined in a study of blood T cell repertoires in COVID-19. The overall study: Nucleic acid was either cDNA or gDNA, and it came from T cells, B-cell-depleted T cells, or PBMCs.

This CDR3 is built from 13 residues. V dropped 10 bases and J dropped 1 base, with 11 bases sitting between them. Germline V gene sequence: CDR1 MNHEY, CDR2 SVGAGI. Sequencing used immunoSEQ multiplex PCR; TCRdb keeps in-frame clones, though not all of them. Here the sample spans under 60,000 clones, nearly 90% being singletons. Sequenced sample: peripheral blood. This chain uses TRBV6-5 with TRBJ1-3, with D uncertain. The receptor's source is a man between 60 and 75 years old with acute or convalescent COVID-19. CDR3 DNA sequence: TGTGCCACCCGACTTGAGTCTGGAAACACCATATATTTT. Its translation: CATRLESGNTIYF.